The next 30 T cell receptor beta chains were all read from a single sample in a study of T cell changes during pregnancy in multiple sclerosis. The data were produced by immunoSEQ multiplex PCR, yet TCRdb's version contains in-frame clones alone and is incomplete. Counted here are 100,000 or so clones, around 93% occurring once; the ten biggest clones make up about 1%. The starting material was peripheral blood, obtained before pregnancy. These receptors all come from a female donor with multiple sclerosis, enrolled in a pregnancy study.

The CDR3 bases are TGCGCCAGCAGCCAAGATAGGATCGGACAGCTGACTGAAGCTTTCTTT. Its translation is CASSQDRIGQLTEAFF. The V and J genes are TRBV4-1 and TRBJ1-1, with D tentatively TRBD1 (6 bases). The CDR3 runs to 16 residues. Looked up from germline, CDR1 is MGHRA and CDR2 is YSYEKL. V gave up 0 bases and J gave up 5 bases, with 16 bases separating them.

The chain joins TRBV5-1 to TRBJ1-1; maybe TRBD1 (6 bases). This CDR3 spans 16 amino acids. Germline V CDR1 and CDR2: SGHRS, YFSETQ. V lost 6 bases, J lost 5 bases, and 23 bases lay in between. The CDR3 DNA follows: TGCGCCAGCAAACCAGACAGGTGGGGGCCGGGGACTGAAGCTTTCTTT. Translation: CASKPDRWGPGTEAFF.

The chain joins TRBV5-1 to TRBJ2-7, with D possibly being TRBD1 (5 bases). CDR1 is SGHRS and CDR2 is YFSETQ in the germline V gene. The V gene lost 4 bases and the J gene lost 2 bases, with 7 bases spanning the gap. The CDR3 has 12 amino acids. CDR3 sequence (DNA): TGCGCCAGCAGCCAGGGAACCTACGAGCAGTACTTC. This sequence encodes CASSQGTYEQYF.

The CDR3 coding sequence is TGCGCCAGCAGCCAAGATGGTCTAGCGGCTAGCACAGATACGCAGTATTTT. It yields the protein CASSQDGLAASTDTQYF. The chain uses TRBV4-3 and TRBJ2-3; 7 bases agree with TRBD2. The CDR3 covers 17 residues. The V and J ends lost 0 bases and 0 bases, in that order; junction bases with no gene match: 6. The germline gives CDR1 LGHNA, CDR2 YSLEER.

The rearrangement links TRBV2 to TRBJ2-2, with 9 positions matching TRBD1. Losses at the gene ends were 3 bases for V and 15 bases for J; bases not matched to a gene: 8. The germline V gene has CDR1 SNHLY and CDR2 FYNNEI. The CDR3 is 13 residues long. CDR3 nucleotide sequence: TGTGCCAGCAGTGATACGGGACAGGGATTATTGTTTTTT. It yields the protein CASSDTGQGLLFF.

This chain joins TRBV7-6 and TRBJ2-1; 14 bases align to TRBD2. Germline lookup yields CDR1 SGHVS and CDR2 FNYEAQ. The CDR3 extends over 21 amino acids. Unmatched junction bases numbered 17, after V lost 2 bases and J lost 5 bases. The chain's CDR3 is CASSLLGFGTSGSVTHNEQFF. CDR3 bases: TGTGCCAGCAGCTTATTGGGGTTTGGGACTAGCGGGAGCGTAACCCACAATGAGCAGTTCTTC.

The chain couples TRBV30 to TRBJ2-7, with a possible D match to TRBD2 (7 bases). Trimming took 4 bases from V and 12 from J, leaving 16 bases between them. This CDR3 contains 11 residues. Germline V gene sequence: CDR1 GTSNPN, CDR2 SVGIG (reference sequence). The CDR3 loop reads CAWNRGASTYF. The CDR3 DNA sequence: TGTGCCTGGAATCGGGGGGCCAGCACGTACTTC.

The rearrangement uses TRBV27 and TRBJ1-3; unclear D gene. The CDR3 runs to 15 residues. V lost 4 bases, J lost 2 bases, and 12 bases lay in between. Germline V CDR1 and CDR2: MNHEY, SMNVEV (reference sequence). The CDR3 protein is CASSSLLGAGNTIYF. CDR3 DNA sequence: TGTGCCAGCAGTTCCCTCCTCGGGGCTGGAAACACCATATATTTT.

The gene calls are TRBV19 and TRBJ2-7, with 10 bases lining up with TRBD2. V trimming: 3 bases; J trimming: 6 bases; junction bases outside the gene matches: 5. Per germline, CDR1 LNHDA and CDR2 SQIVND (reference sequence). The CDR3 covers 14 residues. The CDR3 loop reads CASSITSGIPEQYF. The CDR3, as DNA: TGTGCCAGTAGTATCACTAGCGGGATCCCCGAGCAGTACTTC.

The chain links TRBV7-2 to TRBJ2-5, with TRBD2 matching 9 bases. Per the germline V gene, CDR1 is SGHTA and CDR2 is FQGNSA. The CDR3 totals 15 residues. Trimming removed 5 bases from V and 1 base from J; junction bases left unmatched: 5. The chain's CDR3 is CASSHLLAGQETQYF. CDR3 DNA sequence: TGTGCCAGCAGCCATCTACTAGCGGGCCAAGAGACCCAGTACTTC.

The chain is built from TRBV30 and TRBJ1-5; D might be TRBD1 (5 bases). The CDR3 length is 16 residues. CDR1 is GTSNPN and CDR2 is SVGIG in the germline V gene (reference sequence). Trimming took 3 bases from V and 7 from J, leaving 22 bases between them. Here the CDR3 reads CAWSLRDASAGQPQHF. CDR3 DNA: TGTGCCTGGAGCCTAAGGGACGCCTCTGCGGGACAGCCCCAGCATTTT.

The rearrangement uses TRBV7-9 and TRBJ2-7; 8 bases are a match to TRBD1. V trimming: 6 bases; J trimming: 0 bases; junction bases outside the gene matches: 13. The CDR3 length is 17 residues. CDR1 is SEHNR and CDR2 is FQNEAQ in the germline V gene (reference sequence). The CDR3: CASRPTGGHTSSYEQYF. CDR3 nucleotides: TGTGCCAGCAGGCCCACAGGGGGGCACACGAGCTCCTACGAGCAGTACTTC. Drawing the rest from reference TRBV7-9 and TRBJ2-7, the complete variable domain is DTGVSQNPRHKITKRGQNVTFRCDPISEHNRLYWYRQTLGQGPEFLTYFQNEAQLEKSRLLSDRFSAERPKGSFSTLEIQRTEQGDSAMYLCASRPTGGHTSSYEQYFGPGTRLTVT.

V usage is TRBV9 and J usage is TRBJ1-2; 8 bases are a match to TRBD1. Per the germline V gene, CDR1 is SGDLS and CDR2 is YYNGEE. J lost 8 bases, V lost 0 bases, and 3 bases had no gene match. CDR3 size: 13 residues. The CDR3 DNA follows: TGTGCCAGCAGCGTAGTGACAGGGGTAGGCTACACCTTC. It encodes CASSVVTGVGYTF.

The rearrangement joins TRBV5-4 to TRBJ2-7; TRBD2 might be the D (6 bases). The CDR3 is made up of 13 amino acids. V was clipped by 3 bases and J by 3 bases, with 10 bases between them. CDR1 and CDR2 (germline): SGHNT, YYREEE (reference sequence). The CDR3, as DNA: TGTGCCAGCAGCTCACTAGCCAGCTACGAGCAGTACTTC. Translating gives CASSSLASYEQYF.

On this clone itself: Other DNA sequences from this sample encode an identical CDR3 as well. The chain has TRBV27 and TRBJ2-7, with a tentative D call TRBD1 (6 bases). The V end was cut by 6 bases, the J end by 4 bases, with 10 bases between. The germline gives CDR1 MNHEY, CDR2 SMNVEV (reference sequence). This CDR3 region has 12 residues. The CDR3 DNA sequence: TGTGCCAGCAGCCCAACAGGGTACGAGCAGTACTTC. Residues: CASSPTGYEQYF.

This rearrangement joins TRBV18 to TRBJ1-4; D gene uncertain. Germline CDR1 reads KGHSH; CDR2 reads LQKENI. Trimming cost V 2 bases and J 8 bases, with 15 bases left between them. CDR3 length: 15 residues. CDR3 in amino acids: CASSPVAALEEKLFF. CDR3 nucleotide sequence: TGTGCCAGCTCACCAGTTGCCGCTCTGGAGGAAAAACTGTTTTTT. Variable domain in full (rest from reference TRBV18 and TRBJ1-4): NAGVMQNPRHLVRRRGQEARLRCSPMKGHSHVYWYRQLPEEGLKFMVYLQKENIIDESGMPKERFSAEFPKEGPSILRIQQVVRGDSAAYFCASSPVAALEEKLFFGSGTQLSVL.

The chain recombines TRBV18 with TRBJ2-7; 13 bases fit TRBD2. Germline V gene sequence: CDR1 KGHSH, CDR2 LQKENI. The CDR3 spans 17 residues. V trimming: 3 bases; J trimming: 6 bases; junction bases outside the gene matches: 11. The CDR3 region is CASSPDEGLAGVGEQYF. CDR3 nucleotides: TGTGCCAGCTCACCGGATGAAGGACTAGCGGGAGTGGGCGAGCAGTACTTC.

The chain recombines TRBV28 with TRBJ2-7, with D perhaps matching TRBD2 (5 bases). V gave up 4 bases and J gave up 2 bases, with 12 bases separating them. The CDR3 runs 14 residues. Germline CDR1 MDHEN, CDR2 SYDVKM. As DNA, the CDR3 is TGTGCCAGCAGTTCTCGAGACGGGGCCTACGAGCAGTACTTC. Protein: CASSSRDGAYEQYF.

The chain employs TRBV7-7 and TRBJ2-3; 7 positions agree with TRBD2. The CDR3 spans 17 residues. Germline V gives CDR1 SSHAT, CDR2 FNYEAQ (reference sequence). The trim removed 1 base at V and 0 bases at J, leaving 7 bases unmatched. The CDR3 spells CASSLGPRGSSTDTQYF. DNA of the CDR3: TGTGCCAGCAGCTTAGGACCGCGGGGGTCTAGCACAGATACGCAGTATTTT.

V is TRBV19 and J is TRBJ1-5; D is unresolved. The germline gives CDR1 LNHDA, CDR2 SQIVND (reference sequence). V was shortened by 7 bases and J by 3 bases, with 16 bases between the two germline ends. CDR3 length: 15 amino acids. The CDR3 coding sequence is TGTGCCAGTAACTCCTACGGGGAGAACAATCAGCCCCAGCATTTT. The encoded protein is CASNSYGENNQPQHF.

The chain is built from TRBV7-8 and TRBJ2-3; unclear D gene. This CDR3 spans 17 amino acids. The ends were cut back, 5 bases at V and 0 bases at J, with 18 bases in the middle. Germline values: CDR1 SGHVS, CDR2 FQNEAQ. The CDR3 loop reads CASSGPTQAPSTDTQYF. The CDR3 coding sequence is TGTGCCAGCAGCGGCCCCACGCAGGCACCTAGCACAGATACGCAGTATTTT.

The CDR3 reads CASTSGMANTEAFF. CDR3 DNA: TGTGCCAGTACCTCAGGGATGGCGAACACTGAAGCTTTCTTT. This chain uses TRBV11-2 with TRBJ1-1; maybe TRBD1 (5 bases). CDR1 is SGHAT, CDR2 FQNNGV, per germline. V lost 9 bases to trimming and J lost 1 base, with 15 bases between them. This CDR3 comprises 14 residues.

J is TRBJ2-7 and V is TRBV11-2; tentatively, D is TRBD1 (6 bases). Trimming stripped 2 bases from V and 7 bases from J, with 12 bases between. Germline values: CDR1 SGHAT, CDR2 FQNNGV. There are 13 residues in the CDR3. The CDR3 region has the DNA TGTGCCAGCAGCTTAACCGGGACACGGGAGCAGTACTTC. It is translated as CASSLTGTREQYF.

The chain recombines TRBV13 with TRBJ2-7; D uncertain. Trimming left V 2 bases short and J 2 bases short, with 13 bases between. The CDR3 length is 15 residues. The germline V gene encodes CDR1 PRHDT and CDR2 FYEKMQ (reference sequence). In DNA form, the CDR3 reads TGTGCCAGCAGCTTATCCTCTACCCCAACCTACGAGCAGTACTTC. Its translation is CASSLSSTPTYEQYF. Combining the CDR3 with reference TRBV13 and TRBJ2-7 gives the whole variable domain AAGVIQSPRHLIKEKRETATLKCYPIPRHDTVYWYQQGPGQDPQFLISFYEKMQSDKGSIPDRFSAQQFSDYHSELNMSSLELGDSALYFCASSLSSTPTYEQYFGPGTRLTVT.

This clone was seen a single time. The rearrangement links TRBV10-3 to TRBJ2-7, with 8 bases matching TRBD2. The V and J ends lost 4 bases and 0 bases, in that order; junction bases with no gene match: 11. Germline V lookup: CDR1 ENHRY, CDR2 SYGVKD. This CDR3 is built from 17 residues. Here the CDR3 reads CAISGLAGRESSYEQYF. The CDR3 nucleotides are TGTGCCATCAGTGGGCTAGCGGGTCGTGAGAGCTCCTACGAGCAGTACTTC.

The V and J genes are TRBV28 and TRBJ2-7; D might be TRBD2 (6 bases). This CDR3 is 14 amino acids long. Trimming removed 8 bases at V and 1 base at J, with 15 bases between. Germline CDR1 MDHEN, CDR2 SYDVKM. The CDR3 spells CASRSGAGSYEQYF. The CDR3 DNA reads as TGTGCCAGCCGATCGGGAGCAGGGTCCTACGAGCAGTACTTC.

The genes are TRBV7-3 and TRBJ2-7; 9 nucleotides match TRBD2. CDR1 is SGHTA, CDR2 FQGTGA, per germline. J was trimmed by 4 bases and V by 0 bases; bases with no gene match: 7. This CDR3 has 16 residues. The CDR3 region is CASSLTRVAGAYEQYF. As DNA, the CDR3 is TGTGCCAGCAGCTTAACGAGGGTAGCGGGAGCTTACGAGCAGTACTTC.

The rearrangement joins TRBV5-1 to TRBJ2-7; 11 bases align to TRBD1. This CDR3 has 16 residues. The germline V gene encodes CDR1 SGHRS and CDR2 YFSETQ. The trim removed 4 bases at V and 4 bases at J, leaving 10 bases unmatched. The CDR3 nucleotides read TGCGCCAGCAGCCCGCACCCGGGACAGGGGGGATACGAGCAGTACTTC. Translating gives CASSPHPGQGGYEQYF.

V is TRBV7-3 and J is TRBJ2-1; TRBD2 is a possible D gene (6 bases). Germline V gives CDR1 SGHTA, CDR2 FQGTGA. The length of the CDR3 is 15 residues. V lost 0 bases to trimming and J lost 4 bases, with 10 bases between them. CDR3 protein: CASSLTSGPYNEQFF. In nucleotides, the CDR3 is TGTGCCAGCAGCTTAACTAGCGGCCCTTACAATGAGCAGTTCTTC.

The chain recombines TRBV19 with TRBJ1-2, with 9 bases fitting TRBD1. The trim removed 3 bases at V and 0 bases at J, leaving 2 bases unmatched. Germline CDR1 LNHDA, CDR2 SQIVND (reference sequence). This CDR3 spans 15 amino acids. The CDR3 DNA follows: TGTGCCAGTAGTATTGGGACAGGGCCTAACTATGGCTACACCTTC. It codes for CASSIGTGPNYGYTF.